The 24 T cell receptor beta chains below come from one sample, sequenced in a study of T cell responses to AZD1222 COVID-19 vaccine. Using immunoSEQ multiplex PCR, the repertoire was profiled, and TCRdb retains in-frame clones only, with some absent. The data show around 260,000 clones, more than 85% seen once. Sequences were derived from peripheral blood, sampled on day 0 of AZD1222 vaccination. These receptors all come from an adult in good health.

The chain has TRBV4-2 and TRBJ1-1; TRBD1 aligns across 8 bases. Germline CDR1 and CDR2: LGHNA and YNFKEQ. This CDR3 spans 15 amino acids. Trimming removed 4 bases from V and 3 bases from J; junction bases left unmatched: 7. CDR3 sequence: CASSPQGATDTEAFF. In nucleotides, the CDR3 is TGTGCCAGCAGCCCTCAGGGGGCGACGGACACTGAAGCTTTCTTT.

In this sample, this clone turned up once. The chain couples TRBV4-3 to TRBJ2-1, with D uncertain. The V end lost 2 bases, the J end lost 0 bases, and 11 bases lay between the germline ends. CDR1 and CDR2 from the germline V gene are LGHNA and YSLEER. This CDR3 comprises 16 residues. CDR3 loop: CASSQYRLSSYNEQFF. The DNA of the CDR3 is TGCGCCAGCAGCCAATATAGGTTGAGCTCCTACAATGAGCAGTTCTTC.

This CDR3 is CASSPSPGQAFQETQYF. Written as DNA, the CDR3 is TGTGCCAGCAGTCCGAGCCCGGGACAGGCATTCCAAGAGACCCAGTACTTC. The chain couples TRBV6-6 to TRBJ2-5; TRBD1 matches at 8 bases. Germline V gene data show CDR1 as MNHNY and CDR2 as SVGAGI (reference sequence). V lost 5 bases to trimming and J lost 1 base; unmatched junction nucleotides: 12. This CDR3 is 17 amino acids long.

A single count supports this clone. The rearrangement links TRBV5-8 to TRBJ1-1; the D is unclear. V was clipped by 4 bases and J by 0 bases, with 19 bases between them. The CDR3 is 17 residues long. Germline assignment: CDR1 SGHTS and CDR2 YDEGEE. CDR3 sequence: CASSPWTGLPMNTEAFF. The CDR3 DNA reads TGTGCCAGCAGCCCATGGACCGGACTGCCCATGAACACTGAAGCTTTCTTT.

As regards this clone: In the same sample, other DNA sequences code for this CDR3. This chain links TRBV5-1 with TRBJ1-3; no clear D gene. Germline-derived CDR1 and CDR2 are SGHRS and YFSETQ. With 0 bases removed from V and 3 bases from J, the gap between germline ends came to 7 bases. The CDR3 runs to 14 residues. CDR3 sequence: CASSLGASGNTIYF. CDR3 sequence (DNA): TGCGCCAGCAGCTTGGGGGCCAGTGGAAACACCATATATTTT.

J is TRBJ2-2 and V is TRBV11-1; 7 nucleotides line up with TRBD2. Germline CDR1 and CDR2: SGHAT and FQDESV (reference sequence). V lost 3 bases to trimming and J lost 0 bases; unmatched junction nucleotides: 4. This CDR3 has 16 residues. CDR3 amino acids: CASSLGAGTNTGELFF. The CDR3 nucleotides are TGTGCCAGCAGCTTGGGAGCGGGGACGAACACCGGGGAGCTGTTTTTT.

In this sample, this clone turned up a few times. The rearrangement links TRBV4-2 to TRBJ2-1, with a possible D match to TRBD1 (5 bases). V was cut by 3 bases and J by 10 bases, with 10 bases left in between. Germline V gene lookup returns CDR1 LGHNA and CDR2 YNFKEQ. The CDR3 loop spans 12 amino acids. The CDR3 nucleotides read TGTGCCAGCAGCCAGAGGACAATGGAGCAGTTCTTC. It encodes CASSQRTMEQFF.

The chain links TRBV28 to TRBJ2-1; 8 positions agree with TRBD2. CDR3 size: 15 residues. Looked up from germline, CDR1 is MDHEN and CDR2 is SYDVKM. V lost 7 bases, J lost 10 bases, and 15 bases stayed unmatched. CDR3 DNA sequence: TGTGCCAGCATAGGCGGCGGGGGGCCAATCTCCGAGCAGTTCTTC. Translation gives CASIGGGGPISEQFF.

This clone has only one observation. The J gene is TRBJ1-2, the V gene TRBV2; D uncertain. Trimming shortened V by 7 bases and J by 8 bases, and 5 bases separated the two germline ends. The CDR3 spans 9 residues. Per germline, CDR1 SNHLY and CDR2 FYNNEI. In DNA form, the CDR3 reads TGTGCCAGCATGGAGGGCTACACCTTC. It is translated as CASMEGYTF.

V and J are TRBV5-4 and TRBJ2-7; TRBD2 matches 9 bases. Trimming at V came to 0 bases and at J to 2 bases, leaving 3 bases not matched to a gene. CDR3 size: 15 residues. Germline assignment: CDR1 SGHNT and CDR2 YYREEE (reference sequence). CDR3 DNA sequence: TGTGCCAGCAGCTTGGGACTAGCGGAAACCTACGAGCAGTACTTC. Amino acid sequence: CASSLGLAETYEQYF. Looking up the rest from reference TRBV5-4 and TRBJ2-7 gives the full variable domain: ETGVTQSPTHLIKTRGQQVTLRCSSQSGHNTVSWYQQALGQGPQFIFQYYREEENGRGNFPPRFSGLQFPNYSSELNVNALELDDSALYLCASSLGLAETYEQYFGPGTRLTVT.

This clone was counted a single time. The rearrangement joins TRBV5-1 to TRBJ2-1, with D possibly being TRBD1 (5 bases). Between the trimmed V and J ends, which lost 0 bases and 0 bases, there was a span of 10 bases. CDR3 length equals 16 residues. Germline CDR1 reads SGHRS; CDR2 reads YFSETQ. The CDR3 loop is CASSLGGASSYNEQFF. CDR3 in DNA: TGCGCCAGCAGCTTGGGTGGGGCCAGCTCCTACAATGAGCAGTTCTTC. Filled out from reference TRBV5-1 and TRBJ2-1, the complete variable domain reads KAGVTQTPRYLIKTRGQQVTLSCSPISGHRSVSWYQQTPGQGLQFLFEYFSETQRNKGNFPGRFSGRQFSNSRSEMNVSTLELGDSALYLCASSLGGASSYNEQFFGPGTRLTVL.

In this sample, this clone turned up a few times. The rearrangement links TRBV2 to TRBJ2-1, with D tentatively TRBD2 (9 bases). Germline V CDR1 and CDR2: SNHLY, FYNNEI. Trimming removed 4 bases at V and 6 bases at J, with 19 bases between. The CDR3 has 16 residues. The CDR3 nucleotides are TGTGCCAGCAGTGGCCTAGCGGGAACAGGGGGCAATGAGCAGTTCTTC. Protein product: CASSGLAGTGGNEQFF.

The gene calls are TRBV20-1 and TRBJ2-7, with D possibly being TRBD2 (5 bases). V was clipped by 5 bases and J by 6 bases, with 11 bases between them. Germline V CDR1 and CDR2: DFQATT, SNEGSKA (reference sequence). This CDR3 contains 11 residues. CDR3 coding DNA: TGCAGTGCTTGGCTAGCCGCCGAGCAGTACTTC. Translated: CSAWLAAEQYF.

The rearrangement links TRBV3-1 (or the pseudogene TRBV3-2) to TRBJ1-2; D is undetermined. V lost 2 bases and J 4 bases, leaving 2 bases between the germline ends. From germline, CDR1 is LGHDT and CDR2 YNNKEL (reference sequence). This CDR3 has 11 residues. CDR3 sequence: CASSQSYGYTF. As DNA, the CDR3 is TGTGCCAGCAGCCAAAGCTATGGCTACACCTTC.

The chain uses TRBV5-6 and TRBJ2-7; tentatively, D is TRBD2 (6 bases). Trimming shortened V by 0 bases and J by 7 bases, and 14 bases separated the two germline ends. Germline values: CDR1 SGHDT, CDR2 YYEEEE. The CDR3 totals 14 residues. The chain's CDR3 is CASSLGRGLREQYF. CDR3 nucleotide sequence: TGTGCCAGCAGCTTGGGGCGGGGCCTTAGGGAGCAGTACTTC.

V gene TRBV7-9 combines with J gene TRBJ1-1; 8 bases line up with TRBD1. The CDR3 totals 16 residues. J gave up 1 base and V 5 bases, and 9 bases lay outside the gene matches. Germline CDR1 is SEHNR and CDR2 is FQNEAQ (reference sequence). For the CDR3, the DNA is TGTGCCAGCAGCCCGGGATCAGGGGGCGGGAACACTGAAGCTTTCTTT. It specifies CASSPGSGGGNTEAFF.

The chain couples TRBV5-6 to TRBJ2-7; D gene ambiguous. The germline V gene has CDR1 SGHDT and CDR2 YYEEEE. CDR3 length: 13 amino acids. V was cut by 4 bases and J by 9 bases, with 17 bases left in between. CDR3: CASSAASMGWQYF. The DNA for the CDR3 is TGTGCCAGCAGCGCCGCATCCATGGGTTGGCAGTACTTC.

This chain connects TRBV28 to TRBJ1-5, with D uncertain. The CDR3 contains 14 residues. Germline V CDR1 and CDR2: MDHEN, SYDVKM. Trimming removed 3 bases at V and 7 bases at J, with 13 bases between. The CDR3 bases are TGTGCCAGCAGTTTTCGGACGTTCGTCCAGCCCCAGCATTTT. Amino acids: CASSFRTFVQPQHF.

The chain is built from TRBV5-1 and TRBJ2-7, with TRBD2 matching over 10 bases. The CDR3 sequence is 15 residues long. The J segment lost 4 bases and the V segment lost 4 bases, leaving 8 bases of the junction unmatched. The germline gives CDR1 SGHRS, CDR2 YFSETQ. This CDR3 reads CASSRGLAAPYEQYF. The CDR3 DNA follows: TGCGCCAGCAGCCGAGGACTAGCGGCTCCTTACGAGCAGTACTTC.

This rearrangement joins TRBV29-1 to TRBJ2-7, with 9 bases that match TRBD2. Germline trimming cut 7 bases from V and 5 bases from J; bases unmatched to any gene: 18. The CDR3 contains 16 residues. Per germline, CDR1 SQVTM and CDR2 ANQGSEA. CDR3 in amino acids: CSALAGTTLPGDEQYF. Here the CDR3 DNA reads TGCAGCGCGCTAGCGGGAACTACTCTCCCGGGCGACGAGCAGTACTTC.

The genes are TRBV11-1 and TRBJ2-1, with no clear D. CDR1 is SGHAT and CDR2 is FQDESV in the germline V gene (reference sequence). The V end lost 1 base, the J end lost 4 bases, and 8 bases lay between the germline ends. There are 14 residues in the CDR3. Here the CDR3 DNA reads TGTGCCAGCAGCTTAGAACGGAATTACAATGAGCAGTTCTTC. It translates to CASSLERNYNEQFF.

This chain uses TRBV6-5 with TRBJ1-2; TRBD1 aligns across 9 bases. The CDR3 runs 15 residues. Looked up from germline, CDR1 is MNHEY and CDR2 is SVGAGI. The junction had 8 bases not matched to a gene; V was cut back by 6 bases and J by 3 bases. Written as DNA, the CDR3 is TGTGCCAGCAGGCCCACAGGGGGCGAGGACTATGGCTACACCTTC. This sequence encodes CASRPTGGEDYGYTF.

The chain carries TRBV3-1 (or the pseudogene TRBV3-2) and TRBJ2-2, with D uncertain. The germline CDR1 and CDR2 sequences are LGHDT and YNNKEL (reference sequence). The V and J ends lost 1 base and 9 bases respectively, with 12 bases between them. The CDR3 loop spans 14 amino acids. This chain's CDR3 is CASSQGHSVRELFF. For the CDR3, the DNA is TGTGCCAGCAGCCAAGGACATTCGGTTAGGGAGCTGTTTTTT.

The chain carries TRBV7-9 and TRBJ1-5; 10 nucleotides align to TRBD1. J gave up 4 bases and V 0 bases, and 9 bases lay outside the gene matches. Germline V gene data show CDR1 as SEHNR and CDR2 as FQNEAQ (reference sequence). The CDR3 is made up of 18 amino acids. CDR3 nucleotide sequence: TGTGCCAGCAGCTTAGCCCGACCTGGACAGGGGGGAAATCAGCCCCAGCATTTT. It is translated as CASSLARPGQGGNQPQHF.